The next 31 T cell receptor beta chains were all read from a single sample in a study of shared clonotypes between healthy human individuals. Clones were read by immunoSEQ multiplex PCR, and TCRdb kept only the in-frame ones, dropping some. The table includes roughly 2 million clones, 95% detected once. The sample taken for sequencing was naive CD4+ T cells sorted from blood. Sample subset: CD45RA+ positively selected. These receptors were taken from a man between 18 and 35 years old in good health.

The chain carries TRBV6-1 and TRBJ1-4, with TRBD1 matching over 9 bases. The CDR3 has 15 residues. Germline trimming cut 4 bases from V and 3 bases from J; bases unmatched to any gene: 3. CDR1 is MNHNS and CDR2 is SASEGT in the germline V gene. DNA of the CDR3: TGTGCCAGCAGTGGTACAGGGGGCCCTAATGAAAAACTGTTTTTT. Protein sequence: CASSGTGGPNEKLFF.

CDR3 sequence reads: CASSPISGDAEKLFF. CDR3 bases: TGTGCCAGCTCACCAATTTCAGGGGATGCTGAAAAACTGTTTTTT. This chain joins TRBV18 and TRBJ1-4, with TRBD1 as a possible D gene (6 bases). CDR1 is KGHSH, CDR2 LQKENI, per germline. The CDR3 is 15 amino acids. Trimming stripped 2 bases from V and 7 bases from J, with 14 bases between. Looking up the rest from reference TRBV18 and TRBJ1-4 gives the full variable domain: NAGVMQNPRHLVRRRGQEARLRCSPMKGHSHVYWYRQLPEEGLKFMVYLQKENIIDESGMPKERFSAEFPKEGPSILRIQQVVRGDSAAYFCASSPISGDAEKLFFGSGTQLSVL.

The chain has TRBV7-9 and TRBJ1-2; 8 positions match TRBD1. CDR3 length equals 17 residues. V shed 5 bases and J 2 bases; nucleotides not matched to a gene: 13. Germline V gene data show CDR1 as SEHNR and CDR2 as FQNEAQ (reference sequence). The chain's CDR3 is CASSPGTGAIRNYGYTF. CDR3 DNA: TGTGCCAGCAGCCCCGGGACAGGAGCTATTAGGAACTATGGCTACACCTTC.

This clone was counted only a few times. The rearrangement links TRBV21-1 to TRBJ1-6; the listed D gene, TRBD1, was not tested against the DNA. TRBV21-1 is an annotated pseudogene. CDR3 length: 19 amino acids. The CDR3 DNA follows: TGTGCCAGCAGCCAAGCGTCGGGACAGTGGACTCTTTGGCGTTCACCCCTCCACTTT. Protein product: CASSQASGQWTLWRSPLHF.

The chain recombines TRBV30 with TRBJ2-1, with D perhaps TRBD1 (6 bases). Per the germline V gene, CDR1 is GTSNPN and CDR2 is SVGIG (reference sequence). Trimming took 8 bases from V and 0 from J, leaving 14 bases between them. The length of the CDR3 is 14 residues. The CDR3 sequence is CAGYDRSSYNEQFF. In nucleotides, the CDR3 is TGTGCCGGATACGACAGGAGCTCCTACAATGAGCAGTTCTTC. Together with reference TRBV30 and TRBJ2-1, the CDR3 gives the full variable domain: SQTIHQWPATLVQPVGSPLSLECTVEGTSNPNLYWYRQAAGRGLQLLFYSVGIGQISSEVPQNLSASRPQDRQFILSSKKLLLSDSGFYLCAGYDRSSYNEQFFGPGTRLTVL.

CDR3 sequence: CASSIADLSQPQHF. The CDR3 DNA follows: TGTGCCAGTAGTATAGCCGACCTCAGTCAGCCCCAGCATTTT. This sequence joins TRBV19 and TRBJ1-5, with D hard to call. CDR1 LNHDA and CDR2 SQIVND come from the germline V gene (reference sequence). V was trimmed by 1 base and J by 6 bases, leaving 10 bases between them. The CDR3 sequence is 14 residues long.

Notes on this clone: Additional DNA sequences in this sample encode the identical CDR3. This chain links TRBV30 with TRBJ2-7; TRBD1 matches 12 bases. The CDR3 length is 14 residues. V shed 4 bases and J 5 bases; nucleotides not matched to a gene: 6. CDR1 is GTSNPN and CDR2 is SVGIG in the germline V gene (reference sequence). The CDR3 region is CAWTTGTGGNEQYF. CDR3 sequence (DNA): TGTGCCTGGACCACCGGGACAGGGGGCAACGAGCAGTACTTC.

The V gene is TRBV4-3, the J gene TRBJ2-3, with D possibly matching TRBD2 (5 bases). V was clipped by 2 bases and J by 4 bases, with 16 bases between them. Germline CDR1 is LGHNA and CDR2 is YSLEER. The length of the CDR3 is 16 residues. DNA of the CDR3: TGCGCCAGCAGCCAATCTCTACTAGGGTCTGCAGATACGCAGTATTTT. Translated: CASSQSLLGSADTQYF.

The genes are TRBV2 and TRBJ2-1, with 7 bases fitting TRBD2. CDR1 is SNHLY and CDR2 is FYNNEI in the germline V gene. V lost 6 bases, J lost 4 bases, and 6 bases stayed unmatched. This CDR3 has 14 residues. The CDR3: CASRRAGLYNEQFF. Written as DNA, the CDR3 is TGTGCCAGCAGAAGAGCGGGACTGTACAATGAGCAGTTCTTC.

CDR3 sequence (DNA): TGTGCCAGCTGCCCGGGACAGGTCTACAATGAGCAGTTCTTC. Translated: CASCPGQVYNEQFF. This chain joins TRBV6-6 and TRBJ2-1, with TRBD1 matching over 8 bases. With V trimmed by 8 bases and J by 3 bases, 6 bases remained unmatched. From germline, CDR1 is MNHNY and CDR2 SVGAGI (reference sequence). The CDR3 is 14 residues long.

The CDR3 loop is CAGRQGVAEQYF. The CDR3 coding sequence is TGTGCCGGGCGACAGGGAGTAGCCGAGCAGTACTTC. This chain connects TRBV30 to TRBJ2-7; 7 bases align to TRBD1. The CDR3 is 12 amino acids. V gave up 8 bases and J gave up 6 bases; unmatched junction bases: 10. Germline-derived CDR1 and CDR2 are GTSNPN and SVGIG (reference sequence).

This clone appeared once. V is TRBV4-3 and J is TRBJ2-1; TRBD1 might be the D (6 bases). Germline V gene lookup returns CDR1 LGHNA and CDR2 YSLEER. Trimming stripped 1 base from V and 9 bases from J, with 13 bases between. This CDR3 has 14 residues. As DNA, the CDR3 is TGCGCCAGCAGCCAAGTAGTCAGGGGATTTGAGCAGTTCTTC. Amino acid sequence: CASSQVVRGFEQFF.

The CDR3 is CAWSSLRTSGGWSSGANVLTF. The CDR3 region has the DNA TGTGCCTGGAGTTCCCTCCGGACTAGCGGGGGATGGAGCTCTGGGGCCAACGTCCTGACTTTC. The gene calls are TRBV30 and TRBJ2-6; 13 bases agree with TRBD2. This CDR3 region has 21 residues. V lost 2 bases, J lost 0 bases, and 13 bases stayed unmatched. Germline V lookup: CDR1 GTSNPN, CDR2 SVGIG (reference sequence).

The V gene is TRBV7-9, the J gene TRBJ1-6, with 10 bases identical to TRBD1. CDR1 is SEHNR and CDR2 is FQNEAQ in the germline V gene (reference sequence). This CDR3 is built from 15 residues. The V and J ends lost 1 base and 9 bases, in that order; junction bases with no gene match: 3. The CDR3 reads CASSLVDRGSSPLHF. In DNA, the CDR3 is TGTGCCAGCAGCTTAGTGGACAGGGGGAGTTCACCCCTCCACTTT.

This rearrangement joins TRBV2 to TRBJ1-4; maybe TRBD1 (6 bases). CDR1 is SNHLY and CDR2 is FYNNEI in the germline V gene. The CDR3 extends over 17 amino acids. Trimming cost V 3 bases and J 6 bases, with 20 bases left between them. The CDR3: CASSETYRGAGYEKLFF. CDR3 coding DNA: TGTGCCAGCAGTGAGACGTATAGGGGGGCCGGGTATGAAAAACTGTTTTTT.

The CDR3 protein is CASSQDRGPTGELFF. In DNA form, the CDR3 reads TGTGCCAGCAGCCAGGACAGGGGGCCGACCGGGGAGCTGTTTTTT. The chain is built from TRBV11-3 and TRBJ2-2; the match to TRBD1 covers 11 bases. Trimming removed 5 bases from V and 5 bases from J; junction bases left unmatched: 4. Germline-derived CDR1 and CDR2 are SGHNT and YENEEA. The CDR3 is made up of 15 amino acids. Supplemented by reference TRBV11-3 and TRBJ2-2, the full variable domain reads EAGVVQSPRYKIIEKKQPVAFWCNPISGHNTLYWYLQNLGQGPELLIRYENEEAVDDSQLPKDRFSAERLKGVDSTLKIQPAELGDSAVYLCASSQDRGPTGELFFGEGSRLTVL.

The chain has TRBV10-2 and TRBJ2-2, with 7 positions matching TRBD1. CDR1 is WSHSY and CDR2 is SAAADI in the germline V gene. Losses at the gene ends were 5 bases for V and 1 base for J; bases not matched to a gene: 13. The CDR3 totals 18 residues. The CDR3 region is CASSFITTGQLNTGELFF. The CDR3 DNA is TGCGCCAGCAGTTTCATCACCACGGGACAGTTGAACACCGGGGAGCTGTTTTTT.

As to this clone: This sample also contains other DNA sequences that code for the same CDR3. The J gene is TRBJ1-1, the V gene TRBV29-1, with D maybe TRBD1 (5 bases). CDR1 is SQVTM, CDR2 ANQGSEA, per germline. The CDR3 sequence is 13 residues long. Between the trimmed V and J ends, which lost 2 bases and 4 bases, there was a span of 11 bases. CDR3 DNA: TGCAGCGTTGAAAGGGGCAGGGTCACTGAAGCTTTCTTT. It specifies CSVERGRVTEAFF.

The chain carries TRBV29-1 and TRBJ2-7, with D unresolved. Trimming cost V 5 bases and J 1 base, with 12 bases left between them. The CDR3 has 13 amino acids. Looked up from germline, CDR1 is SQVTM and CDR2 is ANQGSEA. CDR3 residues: CSVRPDGSYEQYF. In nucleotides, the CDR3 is TGCAGCGTTAGGCCGGACGGATCCTACGAGCAGTACTTC.

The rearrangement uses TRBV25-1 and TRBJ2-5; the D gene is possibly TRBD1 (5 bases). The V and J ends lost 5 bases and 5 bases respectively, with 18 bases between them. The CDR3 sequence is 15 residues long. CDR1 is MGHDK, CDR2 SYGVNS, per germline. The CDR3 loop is CASSLGLRSRETQYF. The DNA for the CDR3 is TGTGCCAGCAGTTTGGGGCTCCGATCTCGGGAGACCCAGTACTTC.

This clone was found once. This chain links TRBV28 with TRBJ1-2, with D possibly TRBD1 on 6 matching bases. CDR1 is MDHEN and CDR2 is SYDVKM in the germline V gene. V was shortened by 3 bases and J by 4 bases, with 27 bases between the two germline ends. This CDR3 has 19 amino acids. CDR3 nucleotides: TGTGCCAGCAGTTTTCTAGGGGGGTTCGGTGAGGGTAAACTCTATGGCTACACCTTC. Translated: CASSFLGGFGEGKLYGYTF.

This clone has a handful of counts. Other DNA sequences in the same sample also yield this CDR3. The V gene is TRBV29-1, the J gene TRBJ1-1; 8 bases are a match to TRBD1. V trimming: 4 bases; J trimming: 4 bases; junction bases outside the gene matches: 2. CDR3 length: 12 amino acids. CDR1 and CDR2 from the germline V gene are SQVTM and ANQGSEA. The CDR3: CSVGQGATEAFF. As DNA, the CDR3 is TGCAGCGTTGGGCAGGGGGCCACTGAAGCTTTCTTT.

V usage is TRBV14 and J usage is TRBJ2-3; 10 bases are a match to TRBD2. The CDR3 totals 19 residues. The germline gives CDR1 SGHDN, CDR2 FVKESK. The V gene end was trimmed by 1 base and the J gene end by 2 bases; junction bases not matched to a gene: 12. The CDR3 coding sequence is TGTGCCAGCAGCCAAGGGCGGACTAGCGGAATCCAATTCACAGATACGCAGTATTTT. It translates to CASSQGRTSGIQFTDTQYF.

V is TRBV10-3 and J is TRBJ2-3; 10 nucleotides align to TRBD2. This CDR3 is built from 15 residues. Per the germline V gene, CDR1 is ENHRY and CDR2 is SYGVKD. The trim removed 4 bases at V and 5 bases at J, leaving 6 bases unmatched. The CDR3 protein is CAISGVAGGIDTQYF. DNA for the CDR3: TGTGCCATCAGTGGTGTAGCGGGAGGTATAGATACGCAGTATTTT.

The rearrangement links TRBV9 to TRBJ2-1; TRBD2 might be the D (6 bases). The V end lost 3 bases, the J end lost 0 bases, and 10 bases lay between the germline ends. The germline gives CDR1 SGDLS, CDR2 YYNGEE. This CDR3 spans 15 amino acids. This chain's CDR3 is CASSARDSSYNEQFF. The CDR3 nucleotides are TGTGCCAGCAGCGCCCGGGACTCCTCCTACAATGAGCAGTTCTTC.

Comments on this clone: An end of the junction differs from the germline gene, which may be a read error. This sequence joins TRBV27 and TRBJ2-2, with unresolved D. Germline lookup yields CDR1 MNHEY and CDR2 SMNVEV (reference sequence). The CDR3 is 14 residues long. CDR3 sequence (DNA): TGTGCCAGCAGTTCTATTCCTTCCACCGGCGAGCTGTTTTTT. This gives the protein CASSSIPSTGELFF.

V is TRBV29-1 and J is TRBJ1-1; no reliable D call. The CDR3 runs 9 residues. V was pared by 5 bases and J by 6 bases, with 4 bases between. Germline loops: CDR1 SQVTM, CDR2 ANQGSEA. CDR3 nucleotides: TGCAGCGTTTCCCCTGAAGCTTTCTTT. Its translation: CSVSPEAFF.

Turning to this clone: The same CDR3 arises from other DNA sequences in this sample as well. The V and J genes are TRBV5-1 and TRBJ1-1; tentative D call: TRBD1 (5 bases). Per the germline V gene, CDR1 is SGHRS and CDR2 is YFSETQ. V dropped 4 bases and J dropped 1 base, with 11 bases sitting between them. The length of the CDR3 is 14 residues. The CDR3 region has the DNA TGCGCCAGCAGCAGGCAGGGAGAGAACACTGAAGCTTTCTTT. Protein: CASSRQGENTEAFF.

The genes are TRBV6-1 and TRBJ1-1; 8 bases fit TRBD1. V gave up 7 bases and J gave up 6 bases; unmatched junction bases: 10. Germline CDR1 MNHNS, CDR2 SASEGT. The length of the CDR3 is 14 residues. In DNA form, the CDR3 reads TGTGCCAGCAATGACAGAGGACAGGGCCCTGAAGCTTTCTTT. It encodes CASNDRGQGPEAFF.

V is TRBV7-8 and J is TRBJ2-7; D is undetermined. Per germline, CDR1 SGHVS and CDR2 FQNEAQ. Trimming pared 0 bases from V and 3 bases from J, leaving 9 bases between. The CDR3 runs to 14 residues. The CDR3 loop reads CASSLAGQNYEQYF. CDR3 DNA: TGTGCCAGCAGCTTAGCGGGCCAGAACTACGAGCAGTACTTC.

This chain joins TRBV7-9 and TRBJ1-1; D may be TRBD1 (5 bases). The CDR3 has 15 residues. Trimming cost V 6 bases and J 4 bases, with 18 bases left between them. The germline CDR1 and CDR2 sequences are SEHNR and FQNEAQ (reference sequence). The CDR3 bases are TGTGCCAGCAGTCCCTTCTCCGGGACGACCACTGAAGCTTTCTTT. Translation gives CASSPFSGTTTEAFF.